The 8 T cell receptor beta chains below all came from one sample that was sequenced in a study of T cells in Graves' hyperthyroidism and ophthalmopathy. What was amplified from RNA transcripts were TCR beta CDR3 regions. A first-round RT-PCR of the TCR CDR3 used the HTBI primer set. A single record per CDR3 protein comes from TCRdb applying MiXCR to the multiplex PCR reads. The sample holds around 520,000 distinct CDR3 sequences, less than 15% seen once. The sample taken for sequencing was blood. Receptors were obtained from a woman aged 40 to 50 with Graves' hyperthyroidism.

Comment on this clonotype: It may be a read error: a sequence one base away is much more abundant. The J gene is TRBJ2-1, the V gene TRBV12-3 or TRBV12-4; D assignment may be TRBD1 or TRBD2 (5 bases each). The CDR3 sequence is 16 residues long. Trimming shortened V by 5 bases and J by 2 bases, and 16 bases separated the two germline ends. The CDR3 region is CASSRDLAGTYNEQFF. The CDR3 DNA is TGTGCCAGCAGTCGGGACCTCGCGGGCACCTACAATGAGCAGTTCTTC.

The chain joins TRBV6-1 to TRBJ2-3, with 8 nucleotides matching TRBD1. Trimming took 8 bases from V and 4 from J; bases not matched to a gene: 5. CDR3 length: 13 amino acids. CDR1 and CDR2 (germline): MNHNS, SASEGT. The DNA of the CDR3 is TGTGCCAGCCAGACAGGGGTGGCAGATACGCAGTATTTT. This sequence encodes CASQTGVADTQYF.

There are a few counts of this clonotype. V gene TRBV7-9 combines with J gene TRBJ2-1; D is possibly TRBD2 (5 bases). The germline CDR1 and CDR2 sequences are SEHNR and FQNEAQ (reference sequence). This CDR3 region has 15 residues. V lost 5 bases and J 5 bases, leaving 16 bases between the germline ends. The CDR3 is CASSIPSGPNNEQFF. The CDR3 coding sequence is TGTGCCAGCAGCATCCCCAGCGGACCGAACAATGAGCAGTTCTTC. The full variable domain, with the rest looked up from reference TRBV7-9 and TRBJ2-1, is DTGVSQNPRHKITKRGQNVTFRCDPISEHNRLYWYRQTLGQGPEFLTYFQNEAQLEKSRLLSDRFSAERPKGSFSTLEIQRTEQGDSAMYLCASSIPSGPNNEQFFGPGTRLTVL.

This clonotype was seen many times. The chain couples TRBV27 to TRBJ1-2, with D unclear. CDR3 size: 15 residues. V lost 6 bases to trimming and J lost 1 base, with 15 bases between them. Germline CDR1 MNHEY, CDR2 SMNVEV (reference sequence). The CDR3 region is CASSRRADYNYGYTF. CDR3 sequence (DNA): TGTGCCAGCAGCCGGAGGGCAGATTATAACTATGGCTACACCTTC.

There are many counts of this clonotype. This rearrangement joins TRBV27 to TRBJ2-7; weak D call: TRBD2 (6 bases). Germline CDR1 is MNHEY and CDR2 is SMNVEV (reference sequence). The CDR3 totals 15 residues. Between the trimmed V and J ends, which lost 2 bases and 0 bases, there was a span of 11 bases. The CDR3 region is CASSLIGGGSYEQYF. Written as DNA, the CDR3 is TGTGCCAGCAGTTTAATTGGGGGAGGCTCCTACGAGCAGTACTTC.

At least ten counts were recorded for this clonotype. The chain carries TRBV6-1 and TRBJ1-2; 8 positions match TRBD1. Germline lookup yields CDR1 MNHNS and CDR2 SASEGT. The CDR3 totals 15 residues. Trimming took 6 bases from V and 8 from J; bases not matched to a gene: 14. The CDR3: CASREGQAQTEGYTF. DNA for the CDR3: TGTGCCAGCAGGGAGGGACAGGCCCAAACGGAAGGCTACACCTTC.

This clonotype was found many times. CDR3 region: CSAPGLAREQYF. Written as DNA, the CDR3 is TGCAGTGCTCCCGGACTAGCAAGGGAGCAGTACTTC. This sequence joins TRBV20-1 and TRBJ2-7; 8 bases agree with TRBD2. J was trimmed by 7 bases and V by 5 bases; bases with no gene match: 7. Germline loops: CDR1 DFQATT, CDR2 SNEGSKA (reference sequence). The length of the CDR3 is 12 residues.

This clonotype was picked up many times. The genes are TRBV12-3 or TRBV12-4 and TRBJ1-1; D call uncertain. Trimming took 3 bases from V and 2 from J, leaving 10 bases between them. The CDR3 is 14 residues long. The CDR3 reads CASSFMQPNTEAFF. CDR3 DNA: TGTGCCAGCAGTTTTATGCAGCCAAACACTGAAGCTTTCTTT.